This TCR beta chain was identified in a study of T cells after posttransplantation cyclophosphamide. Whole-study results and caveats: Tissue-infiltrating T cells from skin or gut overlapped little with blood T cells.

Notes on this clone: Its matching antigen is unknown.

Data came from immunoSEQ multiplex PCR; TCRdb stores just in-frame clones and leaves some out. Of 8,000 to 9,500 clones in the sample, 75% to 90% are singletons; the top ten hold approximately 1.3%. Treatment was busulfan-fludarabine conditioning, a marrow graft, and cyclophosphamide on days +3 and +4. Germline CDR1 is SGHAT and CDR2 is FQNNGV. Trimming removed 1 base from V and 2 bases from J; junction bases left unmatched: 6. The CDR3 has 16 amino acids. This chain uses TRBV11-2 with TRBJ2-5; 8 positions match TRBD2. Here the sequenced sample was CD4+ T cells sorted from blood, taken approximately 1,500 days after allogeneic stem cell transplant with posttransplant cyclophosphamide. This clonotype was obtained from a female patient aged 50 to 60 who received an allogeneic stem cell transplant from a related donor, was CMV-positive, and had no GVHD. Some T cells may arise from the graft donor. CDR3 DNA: TGTGCCAGCAGCTTAGGGGTACTAGCGGCTCAAGAGACCCAGTACTTC. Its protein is CASSLGVLAAQETQYF.